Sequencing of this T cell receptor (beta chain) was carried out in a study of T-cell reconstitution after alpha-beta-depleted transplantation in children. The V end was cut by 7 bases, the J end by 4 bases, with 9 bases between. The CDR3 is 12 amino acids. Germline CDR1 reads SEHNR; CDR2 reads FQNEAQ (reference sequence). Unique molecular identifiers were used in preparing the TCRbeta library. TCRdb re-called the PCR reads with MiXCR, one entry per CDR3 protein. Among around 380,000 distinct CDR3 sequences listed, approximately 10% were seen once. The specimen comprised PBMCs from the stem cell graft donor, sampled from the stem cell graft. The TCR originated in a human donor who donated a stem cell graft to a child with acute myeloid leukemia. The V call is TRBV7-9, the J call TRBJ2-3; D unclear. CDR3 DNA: TGTGCCAGCAAGAACTGGGCAGATACGCAGTATTTT. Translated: CASKNWADTQYF.